The present T cell receptor beta chain was sequenced within a study of control samples from healthy donors and cancer patients. V shed 2 bases, J shed 5 bases, and the junction held 9 bases outside the gene matches. CDR3 length: 16 residues. Germline CDR1 and CDR2: SGHTA and FQGTGA. Only in-frame clones appear in the TCRdb table, and some are missing; sequencing was by immunoSEQ multiplex PCR. Of about 61,000 clones listed, around 90% are singletons. The origin of this receptor is a man aged 55-75 years with colorectal cancer. The rearrangement links TRBV7-3 to TRBJ2-5; 9 bases are shared with TRBD2. The specimen sequenced was PBMCs. The CDR3 reads CASSLGLAGVRETQYF. CDR3 bases: TGTGCCAGCAGCTTAGGGTTAGCGGGGGTCCGGGAGACCCAGTACTTC.